The next 2 T cell receptor beta chains were all read from a single sample in a study of T-cell memory formation after mild COVID-19. TCRdb independently ran MiXCR on the 5' RACE reads; one entry per CDR3 protein. Of roughly 220,000 distinct CDR3 sequences listed, around 9.1% are singletons. Sequenced input: PBMCs or a T cell subset sorted from them (not recorded which). The receptors shown here come from a man between 18 and 29 years old who had mild COVID-19 (a few samples of this study predate the infection). Cell type and time point are not known.

Ten or more counts support this clonotype. At one end the junction does not follow the germline gene, possibly because of a read error. The J gene is TRBJ1-1, the V gene TRBV11-3; TRBD1 might be the D (5 bases). CDR3 length equals 13 residues. Germline V gene data show CDR1 as SGHNT and CDR2 as YENEEA. CDR3 bases: TGCGCCAGCAGCTTCAGGGAAAACACTGAAGCTTTCTTT. Translation: CASSFRENTEAFF.

This clonotype has only a few counts. The chain couples TRBV20-1 to TRBJ2-3; TRBD2 agrees at 8 bases. CDR1 and CDR2 (germline): DFQATT, SNEGSKA (reference sequence). Unmatched junction bases numbered 5, after V lost 7 bases and J lost 5 bases. There are 12 residues in the CDR3. In DNA form, the CDR3 reads TGCAGTGGTGCGGGGGGCAAAGATACGCAGTATTTT. It yields the protein CSGAGGKDTQYF.